This T cell receptor (beta chain) was identified during a study of post-analysis software for immune sequencing data. Study overall: Included among the disease courses, which were recorded for the cohort, were relapsing-remitting, secondary progressive and progressive-relapsing multiple sclerosis.

Concerning this clonotype itself: As yet, its antigen is unknown.

The authors incorporated unique molecular identifiers into the TCR beta cDNA libraries. There were about 0.85 to 10 million T cells, and about 500,000 cDNA molecules came from them. TCRdb independently ran MiXCR on the PCR reads; one entry per CDR3 protein. Of roughly 800,000 distinct CDR3 sequences in the sample, 25% to 30% were seen once. Notes on the study in general: In patients, TRBV5-6, TRBV5-1 and TRBV20-1 belonged to five TRBV segments found more frequently than in controls. The normalized Chao1 diversity of multiple sclerosis patients was significantly lower than that of controls. Same-batch samples co-clustered strongly by F measure.

Germline CDR1 reads SGHRS; CDR2 reads YFSETQ. This CDR3 has 17 residues. V trimming: 0 bases; J trimming: 0 bases; junction bases outside the gene matches: 4. Sequenced sample: blood. This clonotype was obtained from a girl between 10 and 17 years old with multiple sclerosis. The chain combines TRBV5-1 with TRBJ2-1; 9 nucleotides agree with TRBD2. The CDR3 DNA is TGCGCCAGCAGCTTGGTTCCAGCGGGGGGCTCCTACAATGAGCAGTTCTTC. The encoded protein is CASSLVPAGGSYNEQFF.